The clone carrying this T cell receptor (beta chain) was seen many times. Its antigen is unidentified. TCRdb independently ran MiXCR on the 5' RACE reads; one entry per CDR3 protein. The sample shows some 730,000 distinct CDR3 sequences, roughly 18% of them seen only once. This CDR3 comprises 12 residues. V shed 6 bases and J shed 9 bases, with 14 bases lying between them. Germline V lookup: CDR1 MRHNA, CDR2 SNTAGT. The entry originates in a study of identical twins. The study's findings and limits: Twin sharing of out-of-frame TCR alpha was underestimated by models in monozygotic pairs.

The sample was also linked to a second study, of T cells expressing NK-cell markers.

The TCR originated in a young woman in good health. Material: PBMCs. V gene TRBV6-4 combines with J gene TRBJ1-1; weak D call: TRBD1 (5 bases). CDR3: CASSPMHRQAFF. CDR3 coding DNA: TGTGCCAGCAGCCCCATGCACAGGCAAGCTTTCTTT.